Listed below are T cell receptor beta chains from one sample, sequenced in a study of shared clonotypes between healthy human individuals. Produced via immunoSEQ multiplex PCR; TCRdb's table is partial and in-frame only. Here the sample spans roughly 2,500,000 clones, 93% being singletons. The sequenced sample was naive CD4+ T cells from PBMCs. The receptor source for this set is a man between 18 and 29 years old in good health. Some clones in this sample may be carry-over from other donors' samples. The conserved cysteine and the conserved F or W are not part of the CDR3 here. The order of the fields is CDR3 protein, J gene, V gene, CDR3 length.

CDR3 protein: ASSSPSEGNYGYT
J gene: TRBJ1-2
V gene: TRBV6-5
CDR3 length: 13

CDR3 protein: ASSNGLAGTYEQY
J gene: TRBJ2-7
V gene: TRBV11-3
CDR3 length: 13

CDR3 protein: ASRGTSAYEQY
J gene: TRBJ2-7
V gene: TRBV6-1
CDR3 length: 11

CDR3 protein: ASSPIAGGGTDTQY
J gene: TRBJ2-3
V gene: TRBV7-3
CDR3 length: 14

CDR3 protein: SVEGWETQY
J gene: TRBJ2-5
V gene: TRBV29-1
CDR3 length: 9

CDR3 protein: ASSPRPRDGKSYEQY
J gene: TRBJ2-7
V gene: TRBV7-3
CDR3 length: 15

CDR3 protein: ASSYSLGVSQETQY
J gene: TRBJ2-5
V gene: TRBV6-5
CDR3 length: 14

CDR3 protein: ASSQGAGATNEKLF
J gene: TRBJ1-4
V gene: TRBV4-1
CDR3 length: 14

CDR3 protein: ASSQRIGQGADEQF
J gene: TRBJ2-1
V gene: TRBV7-3
CDR3 length: 14

CDR3 protein: ASSRASLSPDEQF
J gene: TRBJ2-1
V gene: TRBV6-5
CDR3 length: 13

CDR3 protein: ASSLGGHYESSYEQY
J gene: TRBJ2-7
V gene: TRBV7-7
CDR3 length: 15